Listed here are 30 T cell receptor beta chains from one sample, sequenced in a study of Graves' ophthalmopathy and Graves' hyperthyroidism. The sequenced template was RNA, covering the TCR beta CDR3 region. First-round RT-PCR employed HTBI primers, with a second-round multiplex PCR after it. TCRdb processed the multiplex PCR reads anew with MiXCR; each CDR3 protein has one entry. The sample carries approximately 460,000 distinct CDR3 sequences, approximately 15% recorded once. The sequenced material came from blood. All receptors come from a woman aged 25 to 39 with Graves' ophthalmopathy.

This clonotype occurred many times. V and J are TRBV2 and TRBJ1-1; D perhaps matches TRBD1 (6 bases). Deletions cut 7 bases from V and 3 bases from J, with 12 bases between. This CDR3 spans 13 amino acids. Germline-derived CDR1 and CDR2 are SNHLY and FYNNEI. CDR3 in amino acids: CASIGTQYTEAFF. The DNA for the CDR3 is TGTGCCAGCATAGGGACACAATACACTGAAGCTTTCTTT.

This clonotype was detected a few times. V is TRBV30 and J is TRBJ2-5; D might be TRBD1 (6 bases). CDR1 and CDR2 (germline): GTSNPN, SVGIG (reference sequence). This CDR3 has 16 residues. With 2 bases removed from V and 3 bases from J, the gap between germline ends came to 19 bases. In nucleotides, the CDR3 is TGTGCCTGGAGTCCGGACGGAATTAGGGGGAAAGAGACCCAGTACTTC. Translated: CAWSPDGIRGKETQYF.

A few counts support this clonotype. The V call is TRBV7-9, the J call TRBJ2-7; D may be TRBD1 or TRBD2 (5 bases each). Germline CDR1 reads SEHNR; CDR2 reads FQNEAQ (reference sequence). The CDR3 consists of 11 residues. V was cut by 4 bases and J by 7 bases, with 8 bases left in between. The DNA of the CDR3 is TGTGCCAGCAGCTGGGGCGGGGAGCAGTACTTC. It codes for CASSWGGEQYF.

This clonotype was counted many times. The gene calls are TRBV15 and TRBJ2-5; D is unclear. The CDR3 runs 13 residues. V lost 0 bases and J lost 9, with 11 bases in between. The germline gives CDR1 LNHNV, CDR2 YYDKDF (reference sequence). CDR3 DNA sequence: TGTGCCACCAGCAGAGACTACATTGAGGCCCAGTACTTC. Protein: CATSRDYIEAQYF.

About this clonotype itself: This may come from a read error, since a much larger clone is one base off. The J gene is TRBJ1-2, the V gene TRBV27; a possible D gene is TRBD1 (6 bases). Per the germline V gene, CDR1 is MNHEY and CDR2 is SMNVEV (reference sequence). The CDR3 runs to 13 residues. The DNA for the CDR3 is TGTGCCAGCAGTGCCGGACAGCCCTATGGCTACATCTTC. Its translation is CASSAGQPYGYIF.

This chain uses TRBV15 with TRBJ1-2, with D maybe TRBD1 (6 bases). The CDR3 runs to 14 residues. CDR1 and CDR2 (germline): LNHNV, YYDKDF (reference sequence). The V end lost 8 bases, the J end lost 9 bases, and 22 bases lay between the germline ends. In DNA form, the CDR3 reads TGTGCCACCTCTTCGGGAAACAGGGAATCAAGCTACACCTTC. Amino acid sequence: CATSSGNRESSYTF.

Worth noting for this clonotype: Being one base from a much bigger clone, this may be a read error. This chain links TRBV6-1 with TRBJ2-7; D call uncertain. The CDR3 spans 14 residues. The germline V gene encodes CDR1 MNHNS and CDR2 SASEGT. CDR3 residues: CASSEAGRSYEQCF. CDR3 in DNA: TGTGCCAGCAGTGAAGCCGGCAGATCCTACGAGCAGTGCTTC.

This clonotype was found a few times. The chain has TRBV29-1 and TRBJ1-1; D is uncertain. The V gene lost 3 bases and the J gene lost 0 bases, with 8 bases spanning the gap. Germline V gene lookup returns CDR1 SQVTM and CDR2 ANQGSEA. The CDR3 consists of 13 residues. For the CDR3, the DNA is TGCAGCGTTGACCCGGGATTGAACACTGAAGCTTTCTTT. Amino acid sequence: CSVDPGLNTEAFF.

Ten or more counts support this clonotype. This sequence joins TRBV6-2 or TRBV6-3 and TRBJ1-2; no definite D call. Trimming pared 6 bases from V and 9 bases from J, leaving 20 bases between. CDR1 and CDR2 (germline): MNHEY, SVGEGT. This CDR3 is built from 14 residues. The CDR3 region is CASSETPRIDSYTF. CDR3 sequence (DNA): TGTGCCAGCAGCGAGACCCCACGGATTGATAGCTACACCTTC.

In this sample, this clonotype turned up a few times. The rearrangement joins TRBV29-1 to TRBJ2-2, with 8 positions matching TRBD1. Trimming at V came to 3 bases and at J to 6 bases, leaving 6 bases not matched to a gene. The CDR3 sequence is 14 residues long. Germline loops: CDR1 SQVTM, CDR2 ANQGSEA. CDR3 coding DNA: TGCAGCGTTGATTATACAGGGGGTTCCGGGGAGCTGTTTTTT. Translated: CSVDYTGGSGELFF.

The V and J genes are TRBV12-3 or TRBV12-4 and TRBJ1-2; possibly TRBD1 for D (5 bases). The CDR3 is 14 amino acids. The V and J ends lost 2 bases and 4 bases respectively, with 11 bases between them. The CDR3 DNA sequence: TGTGCCAGCAGTTTACCGCCAGGGTCCTATGGCTACACCTTC. It is translated as CASSLPPGSYGYTF.

This clonotype was detected ten times or more. The V and J genes are TRBV6-1 and TRBJ2-5; unclear D gene. Per the germline V gene, CDR1 is MNHNS and CDR2 is SASEGT. The CDR3 extends over 10 amino acids. Trimming cost V 5 bases and J 4 bases, with 2 bases left between them. CDR3 nucleotide sequence: TGTGCCAGCAGTTCAGAGACCCAGTACTTC. This encodes CASSSETQYF.

The table lists this clonotype with many counts. At one end the junction does not follow the germline gene, possibly because of a read error. The genes are TRBV5-1 and TRBJ2-2; either TRBD1 or TRBD2 may supply D (5 bases each). The CDR3 contains 16 residues. Germline CDR1 and CDR2: SGHRS and YFSETQ. This CDR3 is CASSARQGPNTGELFF. The CDR3 nucleotides are TGTGCCAGCAGTGCGAGGCAGGGACCGAACACCGGGGAGCTGTTTTTT. The whole variable domain, filled in from reference TRBV5-1 and TRBJ2-2, reads KAGVTQTPRYLIKTRGQQVTLSCSPISGHRSVSWYQQTPGQGLQFLFEYFSETQRNKGNFPGRFSGRQFSNSRSEMNVSTLELGDSALYLCASSARQGPNTGELFFGEGSRLTVL.

This clonotype occurred many times. The chain joins TRBV20-1 to TRBJ2-5; 9 bases are shared with TRBD2. The CDR3 sequence is 16 residues long. The J segment lost 0 bases and the V segment lost 3 bases, leaving 8 bases of the junction unmatched. CDR1 is DFQATT and CDR2 is SNEGSKA in the germline V gene (reference sequence). In DNA form, the CDR3 reads TGCAGTGCTAGTGATCTAGCGGGAAGGTACCAAGAGACCCAGTACTTC. Amino acid sequence: CSASDLAGRYQETQYF.

This clonotype occurred many times. Written as DNA, the CDR3 is TGTGCCAGCAGCAACTCCGGGCCTACCTACGAGCAGTACTTC. As protein: CASSNSGPTYEQYF. The rearrangement links TRBV11-1 to TRBJ2-7; D remains ambiguous. The CDR3 covers 14 residues. Germline CDR1 is SGHAT and CDR2 is FQDESV (reference sequence). Trimming cost V 5 bases and J 2 bases, with 13 bases left between them.

This clonotype was observed at least ten times. The rearrangement links TRBV2 to TRBJ1-5; D is ambiguous. Germline values: CDR1 SNHLY, CDR2 FYNNEI. Trimming took off 4 bases at V and 7 bases at J, with 8 bases between the two ends. The CDR3 contains 12 residues. DNA of the CDR3: TGTGCCAGCAGTGGAGAAGGACAGCCCCAGCATTTT. Translated, it gives CASSGEGQPQHF.

The rearrangement joins TRBV6-1 to TRBJ1-2; D is perhaps TRBD1 (5 bases). The CDR3 length is 13 residues. The V end lost 5 bases, the J end lost 7 bases, and 14 bases lay between the germline ends. Per germline, CDR1 MNHNS and CDR2 SASEGT. CDR3 loop: CASSRGSHSGYTF. In DNA form, the CDR3 reads TGTGCCAGCAGTCGGGGCAGCCATTCTGGCTACACCTTC.

This clonotype was counted ten times or more. This may be a read error: a much more frequent sequence differs by one nucleotide. The CDR3 DNA sequence: TGTGTCAGCAGCGCTGGGACGAACACTGAAGCTTTCTTT. It is translated as CVSSAGTNTEAFF. The rearrangement uses TRBV7-3 and TRBJ1-1; weak D call: TRBD1 (5 bases). The germline V gene encodes CDR1 SGHTA and CDR2 FQGTGA. The CDR3 totals 13 residues.

This clonotype was detected many times. CDR3 in amino acids: CAWRGQGRRNGYTF. The CDR3 coding sequence is TGCGCCTGGAGGGGGCAGGGGCGAAGGAATGGCTACACCTTC. The chain employs TRBV5-1 and TRBJ1-2; 7 bases match TRBD1. This CDR3 is 14 amino acids long. Germline CDR1 is SGHRS and CDR2 is YFSETQ. Trimming at V came to 10 bases and at J to 6 bases, leaving 15 bases not matched to a gene.

This clonotype has a handful of counts. The V gene is TRBV5-1, the J gene TRBJ1-2, with 10 bases aligning to TRBD1. With 4 bases clipped from V and 5 bases from J, the junction kept 5 bases outside the gene matches. Germline V gene sequence: CDR1 SGHRS, CDR2 YFSETQ. This CDR3 has 14 amino acids. The CDR3 bases are TGCGCCAGCAGCACGGGACAGGGGCGGTATGGCTACACCTTC. Translating gives CASSTGQGRYGYTF.

Many counts were recorded for this clonotype. The rearrangement uses TRBV6-2 or TRBV6-3 and TRBJ2-5, with D possibly being TRBD2 (5 bases). From germline, CDR1 is MNHEY and CDR2 SVGEGT. V was shortened by 2 bases and J by 2 bases, with 9 bases between the two germline ends. CDR3 size: 14 residues. CDR3 loop: CASSYVTGQETQYF. The CDR3 coding sequence is TGTGCCAGCAGTTACGTGACGGGACAAGAGACCCAGTACTTC.

This clonotype was seen ten or more times. J is TRBJ2-5 and V is TRBV6-5; 7 bases agree with TRBD1. The CDR3 covers 16 residues. V was clipped by 2 bases and J by 3 bases; unmatched bases: 9. CDR1 MNHEY and CDR2 SVGAGI come from the germline V gene. CDR3 residues: CASSYVAGDREETQYF. CDR3 sequence (DNA): TGTGCCAGCAGTTACGTGGCGGGCGACAGGGAAGAGACCCAGTACTTC.

A few counts support this clonotype. Given a much more abundant clone one base away, this may be a read error. V and J are TRBV24-1 and TRBJ1-1, with D possibly TRBD1 on 5 matching bases. Germline V lookup: CDR1 KGHDR, CDR2 SFDVKD. The CDR3 length is 14 residues. CDR3 protein: CATSRAGTDTEACF. In DNA form, the CDR3 reads TGTGCCACCAGTCGGGCGGGGACCGACACTGAAGCTTGCTTT.

The sample holds many counts of this clonotype. The chain couples TRBV27 to TRBJ1-5; D remains unclear. The germline gives CDR1 MNHEY, CDR2 SMNVEV (reference sequence). CDR3 size: 13 residues. Trimming left V 3 bases short and J 1 base short, with 4 bases between. The CDR3 DNA reads as TGTGCCAGCAGTTTTCTGAGCAATCAGCCCCAGCATTTT. Protein: CASSFLSNQPQHF.

This clonotype was counted at least ten times. This sequence joins TRBV6-5 and TRBJ1-2; tentatively, D is TRBD1 (6 bases). Deletions cut 8 bases from V and 3 bases from J, with 7 bases between. The germline gives CDR1 MNHEY, CDR2 SVGAGI. This CDR3 comprises 11 residues. The CDR3 DNA is TGTGCCAGCGGGGGCGACTATGGCTACACCTTC. Protein sequence: CASGGDYGYTF.

This clonotype has ten or more counts. A junction end diverges from the germline sequence, so it may reflect a read error. This chain links TRBV6-2 or TRBV6-3 with TRBJ2-7; 7 nucleotides align to TRBD1. CDR1 is MNHEY, CDR2 SVGEGT, per germline. This CDR3 contains 18 residues. CDR3 sequence (DNA): TGTGCCGGCAGTCGTCCGGGACAGAGGGGATCTACGCTTGGGGAACAGTACTTC. Translating gives CAGSRPGQRGSTLGEQYF.

This clonotype was picked up a small number of times. A junction end diverges from the germline sequence, so it may reflect a read error. The V gene is TRBV4-2, the J gene TRBJ2-7; 11 positions agree with TRBD2. Germline CDR1 is LGHNA and CDR2 is YNFKEQ. The CDR3 sequence is 15 residues long. CDR3 protein: CASSRELAGGYERYF. CDR3 sequence (DNA): TGTGCCAGCAGCCGTGAGCTAGCGGGAGGATACGAGCGGTACTTC.

Concerning this clonotype itself: With a much larger clone just one base away, this may be a read error. The chain uses TRBV12-3 or TRBV12-4 and TRBJ1-2; weak D call: TRBD1 (6 bases). The length of the CDR3 is 14 residues. The CDR3 is CASTLAGANDGYTF. The CDR3 coding sequence is TGTGCCAGCACCTTGGCGGGGGCTAACGATGGCTACACCTTC.

The sample holds many counts of this clonotype. This chain connects TRBV7-2 to TRBJ2-5, with 8 bases identical to TRBD2. The J segment lost 6 bases and the V segment lost 5 bases, leaving 8 bases of the junction unmatched. There are 14 residues in the CDR3. From germline, CDR1 is SGHTA and CDR2 FQGNSA. The CDR3 region has the DNA TGTGCCAGCAGCCCCGGGGGGGCCTTAAAGACCCAGTACTTC. Translation: CASSPGGALKTQYF.

This clonotype appeared a single time. This chain uses TRBV11-2 with TRBJ2-7, with D possibly matching TRBD1 (5 bases). V was trimmed by 5 bases and J by 3 bases, leaving 26 bases between them. The CDR3 runs 18 residues. Per the germline V gene, CDR1 is SGHAT and CDR2 is FQNNGV. The DNA of the CDR3 is TGTGCCAGCAGCCTCACCCCGGTGGGCCACCGAAGGGGCTACGAGCAGTACTTC. It encodes CASSLTPVGHRRGYEQYF.